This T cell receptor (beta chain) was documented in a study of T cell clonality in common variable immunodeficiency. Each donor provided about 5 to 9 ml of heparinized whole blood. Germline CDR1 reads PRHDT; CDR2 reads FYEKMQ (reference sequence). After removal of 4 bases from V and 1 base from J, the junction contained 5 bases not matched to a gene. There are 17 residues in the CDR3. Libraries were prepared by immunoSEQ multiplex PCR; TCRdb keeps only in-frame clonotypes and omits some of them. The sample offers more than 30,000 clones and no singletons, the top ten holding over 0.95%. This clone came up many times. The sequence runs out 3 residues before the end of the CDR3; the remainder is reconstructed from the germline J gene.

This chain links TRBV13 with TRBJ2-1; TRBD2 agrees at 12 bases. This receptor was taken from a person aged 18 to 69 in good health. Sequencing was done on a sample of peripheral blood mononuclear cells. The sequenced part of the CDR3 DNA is TGTGCCAGCAGCTCACTAGCGGGGGGAGAATCCTACAATGAG. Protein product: CASSSLAGGESYNE. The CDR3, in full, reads CASSSLAGGESYNEQFF.